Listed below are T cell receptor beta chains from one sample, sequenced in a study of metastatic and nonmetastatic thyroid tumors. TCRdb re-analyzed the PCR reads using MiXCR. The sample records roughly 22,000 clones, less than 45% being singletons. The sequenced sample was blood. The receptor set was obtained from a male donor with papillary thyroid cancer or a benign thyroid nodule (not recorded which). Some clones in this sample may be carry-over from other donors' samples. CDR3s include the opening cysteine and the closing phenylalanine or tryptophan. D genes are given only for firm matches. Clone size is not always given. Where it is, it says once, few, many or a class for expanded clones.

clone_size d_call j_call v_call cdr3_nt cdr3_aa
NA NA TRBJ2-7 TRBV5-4 TGTGCCAGCAGCTTGGCCACGAAGGGACTCTCCTACGAGCAGTACTTC CASSLATKGLSYEQYF
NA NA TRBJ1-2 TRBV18 TGTGCCAGCTCAGCTCAGGACCCAACGGGTGGCTACACCTTC CASSAQDPTGGYTF
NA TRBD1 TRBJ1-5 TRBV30 TGTGCCTGGAGTGTAAGGACAGGGAGGTGGAAAAGCAATCAGCCCCAGCATTTT CAWSVRTGRWKSNQPQHF
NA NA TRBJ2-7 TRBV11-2 TGTGCCAGCAGCTTAGGGGTGGATTCCTACGAGCAGTACTTC CASSLGVDSYEQYF
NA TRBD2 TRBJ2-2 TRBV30 TGTGCCTGGAGTGGCGCGGGGGGGTGGGCCGCCGGGGAGCTGTTTTTT CAWSGAGGWAAGELFF
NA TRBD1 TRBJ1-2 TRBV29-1 TGCAGCGTTGATTGGCGGGACAGGGACTCTATAAACTATGGCTACACCTTC CSVDWRDRDSINYGYTF
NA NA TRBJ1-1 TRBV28 TGTGCCAGCCAATCGGGGGGCAGGGCCGAGGGCACTGAAGCTTTCTTT CASQSGGRAEGTEAFF
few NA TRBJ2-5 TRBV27 TGTGCCAGCAGACCCGACGGTGGGACCCAGTACTTC CASRPDGGTQYF
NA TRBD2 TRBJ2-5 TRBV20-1 TGCAGTGCTAGAGACCCTCTAGCGGGAGGCCAAGAGACCCAGTACTTC CSARDPLAGGQETQYF
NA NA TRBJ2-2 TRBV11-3 TGTGCCAGCAGCGCACGACAGAACACCGGGGAGCTGTTTTTT CASSARQNTGELFF
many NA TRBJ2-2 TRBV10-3 TGTGCCATCAGTGAGTCGTTTCGACTTAACACCGGGGAGCTGTTTTTT CAISESFRLNTGELFF
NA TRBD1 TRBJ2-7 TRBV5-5 TGTGCCAGCACCCCGAGGGCAGGGGGCTTACGGGAGTACTTC CASTPRAGGLREYF
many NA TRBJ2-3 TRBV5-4 TGTGCCAGCACCCATGGGGGAGATACGCAGTATTTT CASTHGGDTQYF
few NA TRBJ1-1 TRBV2 TGTGCCAGCAGTGAAGTAAGGGTCGCTGAAGCTTTCTTT CASSEVRVAEAFF
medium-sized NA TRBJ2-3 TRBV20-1 TGCAGTGCACGTACACCCCAGGATACGCAGTATTTT CSARTPQDTQYF
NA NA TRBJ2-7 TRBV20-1 TGCAGTGCTATTAGCGGTGCCCGAACTTACGAGCAGTACTTC CSAISGARTYEQYF
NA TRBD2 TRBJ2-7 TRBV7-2 TGTGCCAGCAGCTTAGCGTCTAGCGGGAGTTACGAGCAGTACTTC CASSLASSGSYEQYF
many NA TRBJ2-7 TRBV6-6 TGTGCCAGCAGTTACCTTGGGCCCAACGATAGCTCCTACGAGCAGTACTTC CASSYLGPNDSSYEQYF
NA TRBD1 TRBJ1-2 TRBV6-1 TGTGCCAGCAGGAGGGACAGCAACTTACGCTATGGCTACACCTTC CASRRDSNLRYGYTF
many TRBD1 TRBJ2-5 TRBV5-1 TGCGCCAGCAGCCTTCTCCGGGACAGGGGGCAAGAGACCCAGTACTTC CASSLLRDRGQETQYF
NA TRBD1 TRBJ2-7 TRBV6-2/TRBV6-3 TGTGCCAGCAGTTACTCAGGGGACAGCTCTTACGAGCAGTACTTC CASSYSGDSSYEQYF
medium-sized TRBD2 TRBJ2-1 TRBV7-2 TGTGCCAGCAGCTTATTTCTTGCGGGAGGGGGCAATGAGCAGTTCTTC CASSLFLAGGGNEQFF
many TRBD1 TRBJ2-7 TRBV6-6 TGTGCCAGCAGTTACTCGAACAGGGGTTACGAGCAGTACTTC CASSYSNRGYEQYF
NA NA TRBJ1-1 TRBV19 TGTGCCAGTAGTATGGGAGCCTCCGAAGCTTTCTTT CASSMGASEAFF
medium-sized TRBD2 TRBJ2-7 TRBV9 TGTGCCAGCAGCGCGAGAGATGGACTAGCGGGAAACTACGAGCAGTACTTC CASSARDGLAGNYEQYF
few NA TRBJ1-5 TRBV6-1 TGTGCCAGCACGGGGGGCAGAAGGGTCAATCAGCCCCAGCATTTT CASTGGRRVNQPQHF
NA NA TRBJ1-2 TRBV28 TGTGCCAGCAGTTTCAAATATGGCTACACCTTC CASSFKYGYTF
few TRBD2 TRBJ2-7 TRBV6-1 TGTGCCAGCAGTGAGGGAGCGGGAGTCCCCAACGAGCAGTACTTC CASSEGAGVPNEQYF
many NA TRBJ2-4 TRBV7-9 TGTGCCAGCAGCACCCAGGATACCAAAAACATTCAGTACTTC CASSTQDTKNIQYF
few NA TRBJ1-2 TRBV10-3 TGTGCCATCAGTGAGTCGGATTGGGGTGACTACACCTTC CAISESDWGDYTF
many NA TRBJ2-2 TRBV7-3 TGTGCCAGCAGCTTACCGGGGACCGGGGAGCTGTTTTTT CASSLPGTGELFF